The rows below give T cell receptor beta chains drawn from one sample of a study of identical twins. TCRdb passed the 5' RACE reads through MiXCR, listing each CDR3 protein once. The table records approximately 240,000 distinct CDR3 sequences, about 14% of them present only once. The sample taken for sequencing was memory (CD45RO+) T cells sorted from blood. All receptors come from a woman aged 18-29 years in good health. Each CDR3 is given with its conserved first and last residue. The order of the fields is V gene, D gene, J gene, clone size, CDR3 DNA, CDR3 protein. D genes are given only for firm matches. Some rows mark clone size as missing; the rest say once, few, many or name a class of expanded clone.

>TRBV20-1|-|TRBJ2-6|-
TGCAGTGCAGAGGGGCGGGTTCCTGGGGCCAACGTCCTGACTTTC
CSAEGRVPGANVLTF
>TRBV29-1|-|TRBJ2-1|few
TGCAGCGTTGCTCAGGGAACGTGGTCTGAGCAGTTCTTC
CSVAQGTWSEQFF
>TRBV12-3/TRBV12-4|-|TRBJ2-7|-
TGTGCCAGCAGGCCAGCCGGGATGACCTACGAGCAGTACTTC
CASRPAGMTYEQYF
>TRBV20-1|-|TRBJ1-4|many
TGCAGTGCTAGAGAGGGGGGAAGTGAAAAACTGTTTTTT
CSAREGGSEKLFF
>TRBV9|-|TRBJ1-2|few
TGTGCCAGCAGCGTAGGCAAAGCGGATTCGGGTTATGGCTACACCTTC
CASSVGKADSGYGYTF
>TRBV12-3/TRBV12-4|-|TRBJ2-2|many
TGTGCCAGCAGTCCCCCTCGGGGAGCGAACACCGGGGAGCTGTTTTTT
CASSPPRGANTGELFF
>TRBV20-1|-|TRBJ2-7|few
TGCAGTGCTCCCGGGGGCGGTACGAGGGAGCAGTACTTC
CSAPGGGTREQYF
>TRBV29-1|-|TRBJ1-1|many
TGCAGCGGAACAGGACGGGAGAACACTGAAGCTTTCTTT
CSGTGRENTEAFF
>TRBV25-1|-|TRBJ2-5|few
TGTGCCAGCAGTGAAGATTTTGGGCCAGGGGAAGAGACCCAGTACTTC
CASSEDFGPGEETQYF
>TRBV9|TRBD2|TRBJ2-3|few
TGTGCCAGCAGCGTAGAAGTCTCAGGACTAGCGGGGGGGGGCGGGCAGTATTTT
CASSVEVSGLAGGGGQYF
>TRBV5-1|-|TRBJ1-1|few
TGCGCCAGCCATTTAGGGGAAGTCGTATCTGAAGCTTTCTTT
CASHLGEVVSEAFF
>TRBV7-6|TRBD1|TRBJ2-2|few
TGTGCCAGCAGCTTGGGGACAGGGGAGGCCGGGGAGCTGTTTTTT
CASSLGTGEAGELFF
>TRBV12-3/TRBV12-4|-|TRBJ2-5|few
TGTGCCAGCAGTTTTGCGCTGTCCCCAGTAGAGACCCAGTACTTC
CASSFALSPVETQYF
>TRBV29-1|TRBD1|TRBJ2-5|few
TGCAGCGCAAGACAGGGCGGAGAGACCCAGTACTTC
CSARQGGETQYF
>TRBV12-3/TRBV12-4|TRBD2|TRBJ2-1|-
TGTGCCAGCACCGTAGCGGGAGCAGTCTCCTACAATGAGCAGTTCTTC
CASTVAGAVSYNEQFF
>TRBV29-1|-|TRBJ2-1|-
TGCAGCGTTGAAGTTAACCGGGACTGGTCCCGCTACAATGAGCAGTTCTTC
CSVEVNRDWSRYNEQFF
>TRBV18|TRBD2|TRBJ2-1|-
TGTGCCAGCTCACCTCGGACTAGCGAAGCCTACAATGAGCAGTTCTTC
CASSPRTSEAYNEQFF
>TRBV7-8|-|TRBJ2-3|-
TGTGCCAGCAGCTTAGGTACCCCCCATGATGGAGATACGCAGTATTTT
CASSLGTPHDGDTQYF
>TRBV5-5|TRBD1|TRBJ2-1|-
TGTGCCAGCACCCAGGGGACAGCCTCTGGAGAGCAGTTCTTC
CASTQGTASGEQFF
>TRBV24-1|-|TRBJ2-3|few
TGTGCCACCAGTGATTCGCGGGGATCAGATACGCAGTATTTT
CATSDSRGSDTQYF
>TRBV5-1|-|TRBJ2-7|few
TGCGCCAGCAGCTTCGAGGACGGTTACTACGAGCAGTACTTC
CASSFEDGYYEQYF
>TRBV29-1|TRBD2|TRBJ2-1|few
TGCAGCGTGGGTAGCGGGAGGCCGAGCTCCTACAATGAGCAGTTCTTC
CSVGSGRPSSYNEQFF
>TRBV12-3/TRBV12-4|-|TRBJ2-2|-
TGTGCCAGCAGTTTAAGTATCGGCGGGGAGCTGTTTTTT
CASSLSIGGELFF
>TRBV20-1|-|TRBJ2-3|few
TGCAGTGCTAGAGATCACCGGGTTAGCACAGATACGCAGTATTTT
CSARDHRVSTDTQYF
>TRBV11-2|-|TRBJ1-2|-
TGTGCCAGCAGCTTAGATCTAGGGGGTTCTGGCTACACCTTC
CASSLDLGGSGYTF
>TRBV12-3/TRBV12-4|TRBD1|TRBJ1-2|many
TGTGCCAGCAGTTTAGGCAACAGGGGGCAAGGCTATGGCTACACCTTC
CASSLGNRGQGYGYTF
>TRBV7-8|TRBD2|TRBJ2-1|few
TGTGCCAGCAGCCGTGGACTAGCGGGAAACAATGAGCAGTTCTTC
CASSRGLAGNNEQFF
>TRBV20-1|TRBD1|TRBJ1-4|-
TGCAGTGCTACGGGGACAGGGCGCGCGAGGGAAAAACTGTTTTTT
CSATGTGRAREKLFF
>TRBV5-1|TRBD2|TRBJ2-1|few
TGCGCCAGTCGGGAGGGGGGTCAGGCTTACAATGAGCAGTTCTTC
CASREGGQAYNEQFF
>TRBV12-3/TRBV12-4|-|TRBJ2-7|-
TGTGCCAGCAGTTTTCAGGGAATAATCTACGAGCAGTACTTC
CASSFQGIIYEQYF
>TRBV15|-|TRBJ2-1|-
TGCCGACGAGAAGCGGAACACAATGAGCAGTTCTTC
CRREAEHNEQFF
>TRBV6-2/TRBV6-3|TRBD1|TRBJ2-5|many
TGTGCCAGCACCTTCACAGGGGGCGCGGAGACCCAGTACTTC
CASTFTGGAETQYF
>TRBV20-1|TRBD2|TRBJ2-2|-
TGCAGTGCTAGAATGGCGGGGGGGTCCGCGAACACCGGGGAGCTGTTTTTT
CSARMAGGSANTGELFF
>TRBV14|-|TRBJ2-5|many
TGTGCCAGCAGCCAAAACTTCCAAGAGACCCAGTACTTC
CASSQNFQETQYF
>TRBV14|TRBD1|TRBJ2-7|-
TGTGCCAGCAGCCAAATGTGGGGACAGGGTAGTGGCGAGCAGTACTTC
CASSQMWGQGSGEQYF
>TRBV7-3|-|TRBJ2-2|few
TGTGCCAGCAGCTTAACCCCCGGGAGCGGGCCGAACACCGGGGAGCTGTTTTTT
CASSLTPGSGPNTGELFF
>TRBV2|-|TRBJ2-3|few
TGTGCCAGCAGAATAGCACGCACAGATACGCAGTATTTT
CASRIARTDTQYF
>TRBV7-8|TRBD2|TRBJ2-2|-
TGTGCCAGCAGCTTATCAGTCGGTAGCGGGGCGATCACCGGGGAGCTGTTTTTT
CASSLSVGSGAITGELFF
>TRBV11-2|TRBD2|TRBJ2-1|-
TGTGCCAGCAGCGGCTGGGGTGGCGGGAGAGGTTTTCACGAGCAGTTCTTC
CASSGWGGGRGFHEQFF
>TRBV9|-|TRBJ2-7|few
TGTGCCAGCAGCGTAGACACATTCCGGGAGCAGTACTTC
CASSVDTFREQYF
>TRBV25-1|-|TRBJ2-1|many
TGTGCCAGCAGTGAGGGAGGTCGGGATGAGCAGTTCTTC
CASSEGGRDEQFF
>TRBV10-3|-|TRBJ2-1|-
TGTGCCATCAGTGCGGGACTGAGGGACAATGAGCAGTTCTTC
CAISAGLRDNEQFF
>TRBV5-1|-|TRBJ2-1|-
TGCGCCAGCAGCCCGAGGGGGTCGCACAATGAGCAGTTCTTC
CASSPRGSHNEQFF
>TRBV18|-|TRBJ1-4|-
TGTGCCAGCTCGCTTGATCTCCCGATCGAAAAACTGTTTTTT
CASSLDLPIEKLFF
>TRBV5-1|-|TRBJ2-5|-
TGCGCCAGCAGCGTACCATCGGGTGGGGAGACCCAGTACTTC
CASSVPSGGETQYF
>TRBV11-1|TRBD2|TRBJ2-7|few
TGTGCCAGCAGCTTATGGAGAGGGGCTAGCGGGATGAACCCAACCTACGAGCAGTACTTC
CASSLWRGASGMNPTYEQYF
>TRBV6-5|-|TRBJ2-7|-
TGTGTCAGCGGCCAGGAAAACGAGCAGTACTTC
CVSGQENEQYF
>TRBV12-3/TRBV12-4|TRBD1|TRBJ2-4|-
TGTGCCAGCAGCCGTGGGACAGGCCTAGCCAAAAACATTCAGTACTTC
CASSRGTGLAKNIQYF